The clone carrying this TCR beta chain was recorded many times. Germline-derived CDR1 and CDR2 are SGDLS and YYNGEE. CDR3 length: 16 residues. Between the trimmed V and J ends, which lost 2 bases and 1 base, there was a span of 12 bases. The data were taken from a study of T cell repertoires in cytomegalovirus infection. TCRdb fed the reads into MiXCR, producing one record per CDR3 protein. The sample has roughly 500,000 distinct CDR3 sequences, around 11% seen once; the top ten hold 10%. The sequence was obtained from a human donor in good health (CMV status not recorded). Some clones in this sample may be carry-over from other donors' samples. Sample: PBMCs. This chain joins TRBV9 and TRBJ2-2, with D possibly TRBD2 on 5 matching bases. CDR3 coding DNA: TGTGCCAGCAGCGTCCGAGCGGAACTGAACACCGGGGAGCTGTTTTTT. It encodes CASSVRAELNTGELFF.